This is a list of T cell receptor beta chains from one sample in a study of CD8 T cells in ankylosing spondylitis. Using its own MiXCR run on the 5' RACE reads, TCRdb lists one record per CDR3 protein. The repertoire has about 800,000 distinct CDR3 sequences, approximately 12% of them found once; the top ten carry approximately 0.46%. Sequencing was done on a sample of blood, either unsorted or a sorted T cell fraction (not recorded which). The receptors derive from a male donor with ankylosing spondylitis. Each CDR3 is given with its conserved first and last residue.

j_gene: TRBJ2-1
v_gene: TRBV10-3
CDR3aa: CAISESTYNEQFF

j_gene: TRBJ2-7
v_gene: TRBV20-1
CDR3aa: CSALEQGNEQYF

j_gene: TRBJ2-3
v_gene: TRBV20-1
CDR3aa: CSARDLMREGRTDTQYF

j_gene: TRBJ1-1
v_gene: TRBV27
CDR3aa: CASSHLLPGQRNTEAFF

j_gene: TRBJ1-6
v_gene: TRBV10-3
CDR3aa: CAISELGQGSSPLHF

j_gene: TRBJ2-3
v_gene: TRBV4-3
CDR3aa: CASSQEMGWAGGTDTQYF

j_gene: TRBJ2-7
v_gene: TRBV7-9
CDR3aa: CASSLAYKGRAAYEQYF

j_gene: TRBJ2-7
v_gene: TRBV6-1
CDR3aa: CASSPRGTSLYEQYF

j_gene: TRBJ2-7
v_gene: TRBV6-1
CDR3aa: CASRNFGADLGEQYF

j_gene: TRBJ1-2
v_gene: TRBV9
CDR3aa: CASGSSYGYTF

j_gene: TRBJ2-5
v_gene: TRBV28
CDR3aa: CASSVEGYQYF

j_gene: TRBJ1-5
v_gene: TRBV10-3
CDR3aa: CAISGGQGLNQPQHF

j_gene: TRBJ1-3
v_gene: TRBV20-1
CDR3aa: CSARGSGNQGNTIYF

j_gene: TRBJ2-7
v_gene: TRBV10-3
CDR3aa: CAISPSEDEQYF

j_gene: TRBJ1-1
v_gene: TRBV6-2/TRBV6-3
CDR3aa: CASAQGDTEAFF

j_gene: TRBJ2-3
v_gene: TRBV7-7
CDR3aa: CATAAGVSTDTQYF

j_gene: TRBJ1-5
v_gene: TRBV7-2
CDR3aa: CASSPQGYNQPQHF

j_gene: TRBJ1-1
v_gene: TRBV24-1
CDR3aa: CATSDVRESEAFF

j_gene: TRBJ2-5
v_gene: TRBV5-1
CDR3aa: CASMGLAQETQYF

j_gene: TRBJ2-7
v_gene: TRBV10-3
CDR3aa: CAISGVTYEQYF

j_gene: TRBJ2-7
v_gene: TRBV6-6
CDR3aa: CASTASGYEQYF

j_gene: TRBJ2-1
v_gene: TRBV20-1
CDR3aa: CSARLVGGNEQFF

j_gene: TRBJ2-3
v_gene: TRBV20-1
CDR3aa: CSATPVTGADTQYF

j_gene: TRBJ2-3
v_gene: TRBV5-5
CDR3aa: CASSLAPGLDTDTQYF

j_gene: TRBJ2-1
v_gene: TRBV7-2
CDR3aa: CASSLESGPPNEQFF

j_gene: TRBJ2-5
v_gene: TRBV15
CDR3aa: CATSRDPGSQETQYF

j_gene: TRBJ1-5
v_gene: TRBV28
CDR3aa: CASSLGLTGYSNQPQHF

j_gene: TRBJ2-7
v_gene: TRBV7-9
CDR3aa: CASSWKGQYEQYF

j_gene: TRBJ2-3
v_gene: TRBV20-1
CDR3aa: CSARALALSTDTQYF

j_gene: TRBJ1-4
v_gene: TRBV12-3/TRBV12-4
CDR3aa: CASSFQVRTNEKLFF

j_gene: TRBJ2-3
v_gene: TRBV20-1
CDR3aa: CSAPRSLRGFSTDTQYF

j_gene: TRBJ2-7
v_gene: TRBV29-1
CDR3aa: CSVVGGHFNEQYF

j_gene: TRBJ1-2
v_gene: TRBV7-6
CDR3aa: CASSPRHIANYGYTF

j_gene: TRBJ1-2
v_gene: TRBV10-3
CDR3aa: CAISEPGKGDYGYTF

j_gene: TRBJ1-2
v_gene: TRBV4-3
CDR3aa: CASSQHWRVGYTF

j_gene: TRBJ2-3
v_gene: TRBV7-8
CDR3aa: CASRHRRFGREREDTQYF

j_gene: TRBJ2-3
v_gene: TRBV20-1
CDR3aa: CSARGLPGQGAPDTQYF

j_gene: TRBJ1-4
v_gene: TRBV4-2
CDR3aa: CASSQDAGTGNEKLFF

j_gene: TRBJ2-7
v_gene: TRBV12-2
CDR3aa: CASLLVPEICGPSSYEQYF

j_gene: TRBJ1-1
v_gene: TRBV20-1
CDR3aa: CSARGNPTEAFF

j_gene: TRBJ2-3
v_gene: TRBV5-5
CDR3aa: CASSLGRQDTQYF

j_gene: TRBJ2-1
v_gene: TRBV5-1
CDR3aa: CASSPGTSGRVFYNEQFF

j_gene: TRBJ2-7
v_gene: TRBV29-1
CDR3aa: CSARTPLAGVEEQYF